The sequence of this T cell receptor (beta chain) was determined in a study of cytomegalovirus exposure and HLA in healthy donors. Study results and caveats: It was approximately 150 TCR beta chains that were listed as cytomegalovirus-associated.

On this clone itself: Its target is unknown.

The study ran its PCR with 60 Vbeta and 13 Jbeta primers. The repertoire was sequenced with immunoSEQ multiplex PCR; TCRdb's copy has only in-frame clones and lacks some. Altogether about 120,000 clones are present, about 80% being singletons, with the ten largest covering 1.5%. V lost 7 bases, J lost 2 bases, and 4 bases stayed unmatched. Looked up from germline, CDR1 is MNHNY and CDR2 is SVGAGI (reference sequence). The CDR3 is 15 amino acids. The rearrangement links TRBV6-6 to TRBJ2-1; 11 positions agree with TRBD2. Sequencing was performed on PBMCs. The source of this sequence is a woman between 18 and 29 years old in good health and CMV-seronegative. CDR3 sequence: CASTLTSGTYNEQFF. CDR3 coding DNA: TGTGCCAGCACTCTGACTAGCGGGACCTACAATGAGCAGTTCTTC.